This record concerns one T cell receptor (beta chain) sequence. Its matching antigen is unknown. These data belong to a study of shared clonotypes between healthy human individuals. On the study more broadly: Three plates were used per donor for CD4 naive, three for CD4 memory, two for CD8 naive and one for CD8 memory. Points from the study as a whole: Clonotype sharing across several donors was observed for 4% to 5.5% of naive CD4 clonotypes.

Running of the assay took place at deep level. Method: immunoSEQ multiplex PCR; TCRdb's copy keeps in-frame clones and lacks some. This sample has more than 550,000 clones, with roughly two thirds found just once. Germline assignment: CDR1 LGHNA and CDR2 YNFKEQ. This CDR3 comprises 15 residues. V lost 1 base and J lost 5; bases outside the gene matches: 7. This chain connects TRBV4-2 to TRBJ1-1, with 7 nucleotides matching TRBD1. Sequenced: memory CD4+ T cells sorted from blood. Subset specified: CD45RA-negative fraction. The sequence derives from a young woman in good health. CDR3 nucleotide sequence: TGTGCCAGCAGCCAAGGACAGGGAGGTGTGACTGAAGCTTTCTTT. Residues: CASSQGQGGVTEAFF.